This TCR beta chain was retrieved from a study of neoadjuvant nivolumab and ipilimumab in lung cancer. On this clone: Its antigen remains unidentified.

Study-wide points: Blood richness before therapy tracked richness in tumors resected after neoadjuvant therapy. A small number of samples were TCR sequenced. Resected tumors had greater TCR richness and clonality than uninvolved lung. Only two of four nivolumab-treated tumors gained richness and clonality by surgery.

CDR1 and CDR2 (germline): SNHLY, FYNNEI. V was pared by 1 base and J by 7 bases, with 14 bases of the junction left unmatched. CDR3 length equals 17 residues. Method: immunoSEQ multiplex PCR; TCRdb's copy keeps in-frame clones and lacks some. This table has about 27,000 clones, more than 75% appearing once. The V call is TRBV2, the J call TRBJ2-7; the match to TRBD1 covers 9 bases. The sequenced sample was tumor tissue, obtained after neoadjuvant nivolumab, alone or with ipilimumab, at or shortly before surgery. The origin of this receptor is an adult with non-small cell lung cancer. CDR3 DNA sequence: TGTGCCAGCAGTGAAGGGCCGGGACAGGGAGAAACGTGGGAGCAGTACTTC. Residues: CASSEGPGQGETWEQYF.